The 16 T cell receptor beta chains given below trace back to one sample, sequenced in a study of T and B cells in COVID-19 patients. Blood genomic DNA input for TRB amplification was 250-500 ng. Multiplex PCR with BIOMED2 TRB-A/B primer pools amplified TRB rearrangements. TCRdb recomputed calls from the multiplex PCR reads with MiXCR, one row per CDR3 protein. The sample carries some 6,000 distinct CDR3 sequences, around 24% recorded once. Specimen: blood. The receptors come from a human donor with active COVID-19.

V usage is TRBV7-9 and J usage is TRBJ1-2; D ambiguous. There are 13 residues in the CDR3. The V and J ends lost 1 base and 8 bases respectively, with 11 bases between them. From germline, CDR1 is SEHNR and CDR2 FQNEAQ (reference sequence). The CDR3 loop reads CASSLVNPGGYTF. In nucleotides, the CDR3 is TGTGCCAGCAGCTTAGTAAACCCCGGGGGCTACACCTTC.

This chain uses TRBV12-3 or TRBV12-4 with TRBJ2-4, with no clear D. This CDR3 is 11 amino acids long. V lost 5 bases and J 10 bases, leaving 9 bases between the germline ends. The CDR3 coding sequence is TGTGCCAGCAGTCGACTCTCGATTCAGTACTTC. The encoded protein is CASSRLSIQYF.

In this sample, this clonotype is medium-sized. The J gene is TRBJ1-4, the V gene TRBV12-3 or TRBV12-4; D unclear. With 3 bases removed from V and 4 bases from J, the gap between germline ends came to 6 bases. This CDR3 region has 13 residues. CDR3 in DNA: TGTGCCAGCAGTTTCCAGAGTAATGAAAAACTGTTTTTT. It specifies CASSFQSNEKLFF.

This clonotype is termed medium-sized. This rearrangement joins TRBV27 to TRBJ2-1; unclear D gene. This CDR3 region has 15 residues. The V end lost 6 bases, the J end lost 2 bases, and 14 bases lay between the germline ends. Germline CDR1 and CDR2: MNHEY and SMNVEV (reference sequence). Written as DNA, the CDR3 is TGTGCCAGCAGCTATGTGGGTTTCGCCTACAATGAGCAGTTCTTC. Its protein product is CASSYVGFAYNEQFF.

The chain employs TRBV6-2 or TRBV6-3 and TRBJ1-1, with a possible D match to TRBD1 (5 bases). V was pared by 7 bases and J by 1 base, with 10 bases between. The length of the CDR3 is 13 residues. Germline V gives CDR1 MNHEY, CDR2 SVGEGT. As DNA, the CDR3 is TGTGCCAGCAAGTTACAGGAGAACACTGAAGCTTTCTTT. Its protein is CASKLQENTEAFF.

Within the sample, this clonotype is medium-sized. The rearrangement links TRBV5-6 to TRBJ1-6; 8 positions match TRBD1. Looked up from germline, CDR1 is SGHDT and CDR2 is YYEEEE. After removal of 4 bases from V and 7 bases from J, the junction contained 4 bases not matched to a gene. The CDR3 has 14 amino acids. The CDR3 sequence is CASSPGQGNSPLHF. The CDR3 DNA is TGTGCCAGCAGCCCCGGACAGGGCAATTCACCCCTCCACTTT.

This clonotype showed up just a few times. V usage is TRBV18 and J usage is TRBJ1-2; no clear D. Between the trimmed V and J ends, which lost 4 bases and 2 bases, there was a span of 8 bases. CDR3 length: 13 amino acids. CDR1 is KGHSH, CDR2 LQKENI, per germline. This chain's CDR3 is CASSLTTNYGYTF. In DNA, the CDR3 is TGTGCCAGCTCACTCACAACGAACTATGGCTACACCTTC.

This clonotype was counted between two and nine times. This chain links TRBV6-5 with TRBJ1-1; D is ambiguous. Germline V CDR1 and CDR2: MNHEY, SVGAGI. The V end was cut by 0 bases, the J end by 6 bases, with 14 bases between. This CDR3 contains 15 residues. This CDR3 reads CASSYSRRASPEAFF. As DNA, the CDR3 is TGTGCCAGCAGTTACTCGAGGAGGGCAAGCCCTGAAGCTTTCTTT.

This clonotype was observed a few times. V and J are TRBV6-5 and TRBJ1-1; 7 bases line up with TRBD1. Germline V gene lookup returns CDR1 MNHEY and CDR2 SVGAGI. Unmatched junction bases numbered 10, after V lost 11 bases and J lost 4 bases. CDR3 size: 13 residues. The CDR3 loop reads CAASDRFITEAFF. The CDR3 bases are TGTGCCGCCTCGGACAGGTTTATCACTGAAGCTTTCTTT.

This clonotype is judged medium-sized. The chain carries TRBV19 and TRBJ2-1, with D perhaps being TRBD1 or TRBD2 (5 bases each). The germline CDR1 and CDR2 sequences are LNHDA and SQIVND (reference sequence). Trimming removed 5 bases at V and 4 bases at J, with 12 bases between. This CDR3 comprises 14 residues. For the CDR3, the DNA is TGTGCCAGTAGTCCGGGGCCTCGTTACAATGAGCAGTTCTTC. Its translation: CASSPGPRYNEQFF.

This clonotype is deemed medium-sized (0.01 to 0.1%). This chain connects TRBV18 to TRBJ2-5; no clear D. Trimming pared 3 bases from V and 3 bases from J, leaving 8 bases between. The CDR3 runs to 13 residues. Germline V lookup: CDR1 KGHSH, CDR2 LQKENI. CDR3 DNA: TGTGCCAGCTCACCGGGCCAGGAAGAGACCCAGTACTTC. Protein sequence: CASSPGQEETQYF.

This chain links TRBV7-2 with TRBJ2-1; 15 nucleotides agree with TRBD2. Germline CDR1 and CDR2: SGHTA and FQGNSA. The CDR3 runs 18 residues. Germline trimming cut 2 bases from V and 3 bases from J; bases unmatched to any gene: 5. The CDR3 spells CASSLLGLAGGYYNEQFF. In DNA form, the CDR3 reads TGTGCCAGCAGCTTACTGGGACTAGCGGGGGGTTACTACAATGAGCAGTTCTTC.

This sequence joins TRBV25-1 and TRBJ1-4; D possibly corresponds to TRBD1 (5 bases). The CDR3 runs 14 residues. With 11 bases removed from V and 8 bases from J, the gap between germline ends came to 21 bases. Germline V gives CDR1 MGHDK, CDR2 SYGVNS. The CDR3 nucleotides read TGTGCCTCTCAAGGGAGGGGCGAGGGAGAAAAACTGTTTTTT. Amino acid sequence: CASQGRGEGEKLFF. Filled out from reference TRBV25-1 and TRBJ1-4, the complete variable domain reads EADIYQTPRYLVIGTGKKITLECSQTMGHDKMYWYQQDPGMELHLIHYSYGVNSTEKGDLSSESTVSRIRTEHFPLTLESARPSHTSQYLCASQGRGEGEKLFFGSGTQLSVL.

Judged by abundance, this clonotype is medium-sized. The CDR3: CATSNQGVEQYF. CDR3 DNA: TGTGCCACCAGCAATCAGGGGGTAGAGCAGTACTTC. The chain couples TRBV15 to TRBJ2-7; 7 nucleotides align to TRBD1. The V and J ends lost 4 bases and 7 bases, in that order; junction bases with no gene match: 4. This CDR3 has 12 amino acids. The germline gives CDR1 LNHNV, CDR2 YYDKDF (reference sequence).

Of note for this clonotype: This may stem from a read error, because a much larger clone lies one nucleotide away. This chain joins TRBV10-3 and TRBJ2-1, with 9 bases that match TRBD1. Germline V lookup: CDR1 ENHRY, CDR2 SYGVKD. The CDR3 totals 14 residues. CDR3 residues: CASSSPGQGYEQFF. The CDR3 DNA is TGTGCCAGCAGTTCACCGGGACAGGGCTACGAGCAGTTCTTC.

This clonotype ranks as medium-sized. The chain combines TRBV6-5 with TRBJ1-2; TRBD1 might be the D (5 bases). V lost 5 bases, J lost 5 bases, and 18 bases lay in between. This CDR3 region has 15 residues. In germline, CDR1 is MNHEY, CDR2 SVGAGI. CDR3 residues: CASSEEGQGGYGYTF. The CDR3 bases are TGTGCCAGCAGTGAAGAAGGGCAGGGCGGGTATGGCTACACCTTC.